A single sample gave rise to the 18 T cell receptor beta chains below, sequenced in a study of radiotherapy plus CTLA-4 blockade in lung cancer (dated by TCRdb to the late 2010s). Library method: the immunoSEQ multiplex PCR assay. TCRdb stores this immuneACCESS table with in-frame sequences only. Part of the clones is absent; in the studies checked, under half of the shortfall reflects unresolved V genes, and no reason is known for the rest. The sample records 90,000 to 130,000 clones, 81% of which are singletons. 2.5% to 3.5% of the sample comes from the top ten. Sequencing was performed on peripheral blood, taken from a patient treated with radiotherapy plus ipilimumab. These receptors came from a human donor with non-small cell lung cancer that progressed on radiotherapy plus ipilimumab. Some clones in this sample may be carry-over from other donors' samples.

The chain employs TRBV19 and TRBJ2-1; D may be TRBD2 (6 bases). Germline assignment: CDR1 LNHDA and CDR2 SQIVND (reference sequence). The V end lost 3 bases, the J end lost 7 bases, and 7 bases lay between the germline ends. The CDR3 covers 12 residues. The DNA for the CDR3 is TGTGCCAGTAGTATTGGACTAAATGAGCAGTTCTTC. It translates to CASSIGLNEQFF.

The J gene is TRBJ2-3, the V gene TRBV11-3; 10 bases align to TRBD1. This CDR3 is built from 16 residues. With V trimmed by 3 bases and J by 4 bases, 7 bases remained unmatched. Germline values: CDR1 SGHNT, CDR2 YENEEA. CDR3 region: CASSFGDRGFSDTQYF. In nucleotides, the CDR3 is TGTGCCAGCAGCTTCGGGGACAGGGGATTTTCAGATACGCAGTATTTT.

V and J are TRBV5-1 and TRBJ1-1; no clear D gene. The germline gives CDR1 SGHRS, CDR2 YFSETQ. This CDR3 is built from 14 residues. V was trimmed by 0 bases and J by 8 bases, leaving 14 bases between them. CDR3 residues: CASSLEGPNTEAFF. DNA of the CDR3: TGCGCCAGCAGCTTGGAAGGCCCCAATACCGAAGCTTTCTTT.

V usage is TRBV6-6 and J usage is TRBJ1-6; 8 positions agree with TRBD1. Germline loops: CDR1 MNHNY, CDR2 SVGAGI (reference sequence). CDR3 length: 15 residues. The junction had 6 bases not matched to a gene; V was cut back by 1 base and J by 10 bases. The CDR3 DNA reads as TGTGCCAGCAGTTACTTGCGGACAGGGTGGTCACCCCTCCACTTT. It encodes CASSYLRTGWSPLHF.

In its sample, this clone was seen a few times. The J gene is TRBJ2-7, the V gene TRBV6-5, with D possibly being TRBD1 (5 bases). CDR1 and CDR2 (germline): MNHEY, SVGAGI. The V gene lost 4 bases and the J gene lost 2 bases, with 15 bases spanning the gap. This CDR3 comprises 15 residues. The CDR3 coding sequence is TGTGCCAGCAGTTTACGGTCCGGCAGGGCCTACGAGCAGTACTTC. Encoded protein: CASSLRSGRAYEQYF.

V gene TRBV11-3 combines with J gene TRBJ2-3; D unclear. This CDR3 has 14 residues. Per germline, CDR1 SGHNT and CDR2 YENEEA. Trimming stripped 1 base from V and 2 bases from J, with 7 bases between. The CDR3 coding sequence is TGTGCCAGCAGCTTAGGAATCGCCACAGATACGCAGTATTTT. Encoded protein: CASSLGIATDTQYF. Together with reference TRBV11-3 and TRBJ2-3, the CDR3 gives the full variable domain: EAGVVQSPRYKIIEKKQPVAFWCNPISGHNTLYWYLQNLGQGPELLIRYENEEAVDDSQLPKDRFSAERLKGVDSTLKIQPAELGDSAVYLCASSLGIATDTQYFGPGTRLTVL.

The V call is TRBV11-1, the J call TRBJ2-7; 8 bases agree with TRBD2. Trimming removed 4 bases from V and 1 base from J; junction bases left unmatched: 6. Germline CDR1 reads SGHAT; CDR2 reads FQDESV (reference sequence). The CDR3 contains 15 residues. The CDR3 sequence is CASSSRLALSYEQYF. The CDR3 DNA sequence: TGTGCCAGCAGCTCGCGACTAGCGCTATCCTACGAGCAGTACTTC.

This clone was counted only a few times. The genes are TRBV10-2 and TRBJ1-1; perhaps TRBD1 as D (5 bases). The V end was cut by 6 bases, the J end by 5 bases, with 16 bases between. CDR1 and CDR2 from the germline V gene are WSHSY and SAAADI. There are 14 residues in the CDR3. Here the CDR3 reads CASRWFEAGTEAFF. Written as DNA, the CDR3 is TGCGCCAGCAGATGGTTCGAGGCAGGGACTGAAGCTTTCTTT.

The V call is TRBV7-9, the J call TRBJ2-3; possible D gene TRBD2, 5 bases. CDR1 and CDR2 (germline): SEHNR, FQNEAQ (reference sequence). This CDR3 is 13 amino acids long. V lost 5 bases and J 7 bases, leaving 13 bases between the germline ends. CDR3 DNA: TGTGCCAGCAGCCCGGGGTCGGTCTATACGCAGTATTTT. Amino acid sequence: CASSPGSVYTQYF.

The chain combines TRBV9 with TRBJ2-7; the D gene could be TRBD1 or TRBD2 (5 bases each). V was shortened by 2 bases and J by 1 base, with 13 bases between the two germline ends. The CDR3 length is 15 residues. CDR1 SGDLS and CDR2 YYNGEE come from the germline V gene. CDR3 region: CASSVGPQGSYEQYF. The CDR3 DNA sequence: TGTGCCAGCAGCGTGGGACCTCAGGGTTCCTACGAGCAGTACTTC.

V usage is TRBV29-1 and J usage is TRBJ2-1, with D tentatively TRBD1 (6 bases). V was cut by 5 bases and J by 1 base, with 12 bases left in between. The CDR3 runs to 14 residues. CDR1 SQVTM and CDR2 ANQGSEA come from the germline V gene. CDR3 coding DNA: TGCAGCGTTATGGGACACGTATCCTACAATGAGCAGTTCTTC. Residues: CSVMGHVSYNEQFF.

The V call is TRBV6-1, the J call TRBJ1-1, with TRBD1 matching 9 bases. The CDR3 contains 15 residues. CDR1 and CDR2 (germline): MNHNS, SASEGT. V lost 6 bases, J lost 1 base, and 6 bases stayed unmatched. The CDR3 bases are TGTGCCAGCAGAAAACAGGGGGCGCGGAACACTGAAGCTTTCTTT. Residues: CASRKQGARNTEAFF.

The chain couples TRBV4-3 to TRBJ1-6; no clear D gene. The CDR3 is 15 residues long. CDR1 is LGHNA and CDR2 is YSLEER in the germline V gene. The ends were cut back, 1 base at V and 5 bases at J, with 9 bases in the middle. The CDR3 bases are TGCGCCAGCAGCCAAGGGTTGGTAGATAATTCACCCCTCCACTTT. This sequence encodes CASSQGLVDNSPLHF.

V usage is TRBV19 and J usage is TRBJ2-2, with D possibly matching TRBD1 (5 bases). Germline loops: CDR1 LNHDA, CDR2 SQIVND (reference sequence). The CDR3 extends over 16 amino acids. The germline V and J ends were trimmed by 4 bases and 0 bases, with 12 bases remaining between them. The chain's CDR3 is CASSTNRLANTGELFF. Here the CDR3 DNA reads TGTGCCAGTAGTACGAACAGGCTGGCGAACACCGGGGAGCTGTTTTTT.

This chain joins TRBV9 and TRBJ2-1; TRBD2 matches at 10 bases. Germline-derived CDR1 and CDR2 are SGDLS and YYNGEE. Germline trimming cut 2 bases from V and 4 bases from J; bases unmatched to any gene: 6. The CDR3 consists of 16 residues. CDR3 DNA: TGTGCCAGCAGCGTGTTAGCGGGGGGCAATTACAATGAGCAGTTCTTC. Translation gives CASSVLAGGNYNEQFF. Full variable domain (outside the CDR3, taken from reference TRBV9 and TRBJ2-1): DSGVTQTPKHLITATGQRVTLRCSPRSGDLSVYWYQQSLDQGLQFLIQYYNGEERAKGNILERFSAQQFPDLHSELNLSSLELGDSALYFCASSVLAGGNYNEQFFGPGTRLTVL.

The chain has TRBV9 and TRBJ2-1; D remains ambiguous. Germline V lookup: CDR1 SGDLS, CDR2 YYNGEE. This CDR3 has 14 residues. The V end was cut by 7 bases, the J end by 4 bases, with 15 bases between. CDR3 nucleotides: TGTGCCAGCGCTCAGGAGCCTTATTACAATGAGCAGTTCTTC. Its translation: CASAQEPYYNEQFF.

The chain joins TRBV4-1 to TRBJ1-2, with 8 positions matching TRBD1. Per the germline V gene, CDR1 is MGHRA and CDR2 is YSYEKL. Trimming removed 4 bases from V and 7 bases from J; junction bases left unmatched: 11. This CDR3 has 15 residues. This CDR3 is CASSRWDRSAGGYTF. The CDR3 DNA reads as TGCGCCAGCAGCCGTTGGGACAGGTCGGCGGGTGGCTACACCTTC.

The rearrangement uses TRBV2 and TRBJ1-1, with D uncertain. This CDR3 is built from 13 residues. Germline V gene sequence: CDR1 SNHLY, CDR2 FYNNEI. Trimming removed 4 bases from V and 1 base from J, with 7 bases in between. CDR3 region: CASSVRRNTEAFF. The CDR3 region has the DNA TGTGCCAGCAGTGTGAGGAGGAACACTGAAGCTTTCTTT.